A selection of T cell receptor beta chains follows, all from one sample in a study of regulatory T cells in long-lasting Graves disease. MiXCR, applied by TCRdb to the multiplex PCR reads, yields one record per CDR3 protein. The table includes about 400,000 distinct CDR3 sequences, approximately 15% detected once. The sample also formed part of further work on T cells in Graves' hyperthyroidism and ophthalmopathy.

Sequencing was performed on peripheral blood mononuclear cells (PBMCs), taken at new diagnosis, from a patient treated with antithyroid drugs. These receptors originate from a woman aged 35 to 49 with Graves disease. Each CDR3 is given with its conserved first and last residue. The order of the fields is J gene, clone size, D gene, V gene, CDR3 protein, CDR3 DNA. The D gene is left open where the match is weak. A clone size is listed for some rows: how often the clone was seen (once, few, many), or a class if it is expanded.

TRBJ1-6,many,-,TRBV27,CASSLGLSDSPLHF,TGTGCCAGCAGTTTGGGGTTGAGTGATTCACCCCTCCACTTT
TRBJ1-2,few,TRBD1,TRBV27,CASSLYPDRVSGYTF,TGTGCCAGCAGTTTATACCCGGACAGGGTCAGCGGCTACACCTTC
TRBJ2-2,many,-,TRBV7-8,CASSPNIDNTGELFF,TGTGCCAGCAGCCCCAACATTGACAACACCGGGGAGCTGTTTTTT
TRBJ2-1,-,-,TRBV10-2,CASSPRLALYSSYNEQFF,TGCGCCAGCAGTCCTAGGTTAGCCCTGTATAGCTCCTACAATGAGCAGTTCTTC
TRBJ2-7,-,TRBD2,TRBV7-9,CASSFTGTSDEQYF,TGTGCCAGCAGCTTCACAGGGACTAGTGACGAGCAGTACTTC
TRBJ2-1,-,TRBD1,TRBV2,CASRTDRGKNEQFF,TGTGCCAGCAGAACCGACAGGGGCAAAAATGAGCAGTTCTTC
TRBJ2-7,many,-,TRBV12-3/TRBV12-4,CASSFSAPYEQYF,TGTGCCAGCAGTTTTTCAGCCCCCTACGAGCAGTACTTC
TRBJ1-1,-,-,TRBV7-3,CASSLDGSRREAFF,TGTGCCAGCAGCTTAGATGGGAGCCGTCGTGAAGCTTTCTTT
TRBJ2-5,many,TRBD2,TRBV28,CASRLRSGRASPYQETQYF,TGTGCCAGCAGGCTCCGTAGCGGGAGGGCCTCTCCTTACCAAGAGACCCAATACTTC
TRBJ2-6,-,TRBD1,TRBV6-1,CASRKGQGVSGANVLTF,TGTGCCAGCAGGAAGGGACAGGGGGTCTCTGGGGCCAACGTCCTGACTTTC
TRBJ1-1,many,-,TRBV19,CASSRGNMNTEAFF,TGTGCCAGTAGTAGGGGGAACATGAACACTGAAGCTTTCTTT
TRBJ1-5,-,TRBD1,TRBV5-1,CASSWDSLDQPQHF,TGCGCCAGCAGCTGGGACAGCCTAGATCAGCCCCAGCATTTT
TRBJ1-1,-,-,TRBV25-1,CASSGPLANTEAFF,TGTGCCAGCAGTGGCCCCTTGGCGAACACTGAAGCTTTCTTT
TRBJ2-7,many,-,TRBV27,CASSLFGSQDEQYF,TGTGCCAGCAGTTTATTTGGCTCGCAGGACGAGCAGTACTTC
TRBJ2-7,-,TRBD1,TRBV4-1,CASSQPGQSYEQYF,TGCGCCAGCAGCCAACCGGGACAGTCCTACGAGCAGTACTTC
TRBJ2-3,many,TRBD2,TRBV12-3/TRBV12-4,CASSSASGRLDTQYF,TGTGCCAGCAGTTCTGCTAGCGGGAGACTGGATACGCAGTATTTT
TRBJ2-5,many,TRBD2,TRBV29-1,CSVVLWTSGAQETQYF,TGCAGCGTTGTTCTCTGGACTAGCGGTGCCCAAGAGACCCAGTACTTC
TRBJ2-1,-,-,TRBV20-1,CSARDQRDTYNEQFF,TGCAGTGCTAGAGATCAGCGTGATACTTACAATGAGCAGTTCTTC
TRBJ2-1,many,-,TRBV27,CASNTGTSYNEQFF,TGTGCCAGCAATACCGGGACATCCTACAATGAGCAGTTCTTC
TRBJ2-1,many,TRBD2,TRBV12-3/TRBV12-4,CASSHSGRGGEQFF,TGTGCCAGCAGCCACAGCGGGAGAGGGGGTGAGCAGTTCTTC
TRBJ2-7,-,-,TRBV28,CACSLLDRTYEQYF,TGTGCCTGCAGTTTACTTGACCGAACCTACGAGCAGTACTTC
TRBJ2-5,many,TRBD2,TRBV7-8,CASSLASGRVSPETQYF,TGTGCCAGCAGCTTAGCCAGCGGGAGGGTTTCGCCGGAGACCCAGTACTTC
TRBJ2-7,many,TRBD1,TRBV12-5,CASGRDSYYEQYF,TGTGCTAGTGGACGGGACAGCTACTACGAGCAGTACTTC
TRBJ2-7,many,-,TRBV5-1,CASSLRATYEQYF,TGCGCCAGCAGCTTGCGGGCCACCTACGAGCAGTACTTC
TRBJ2-2,many,-,TRBV12-3/TRBV12-4,CASSFAGRAAELFF,TGTGCCAGCAGTTTTGCGGGGCGGGCCGCCGAACTGTTTTTT
TRBJ2-3,few,TRBD1,TRBV20-1,CSAYRQGSVDTQYF,TGCAGTGCGTACCGACAGGGGTCCGTAGATACGCAGTATTTT
TRBJ2-7,many,-,TRBV2,CASSEASGLKYEQYF,TGTGCCAGCAGTGAAGCTTCGGGACTCAAGTACGAGCAGTACTTC
TRBJ2-7,-,TRBD2,TRBV20-1,CSARGTSGRSSYEQYF,TGCAGTGCTAGGGGTACTAGCGGGCGCAGCTCCTACGAGCAGTACTTC
TRBJ2-1,many,TRBD2,TRBV7-8,CASSLTSGSDEQFF,TGTGCCAGCAGCTTAACTAGCGGGAGTGATGAGCAGTTCTTC
TRBJ2-7,many,TRBD1,TRBV7-9,CASSFSPGQPPYEQYF,TGTGCCAGCAGCTTTAGCCCGGGACAGCCTCCCTACGAGCAGTACTTC
TRBJ2-3,few,-,TRBV6-2/TRBV6-3,CASSYKGHTDTQYF,TGTGCCAGCAGTTACAAGGGCCACACAGATACGCAGTATTTT
TRBJ2-7,few,TRBD1,TRBV12-3/TRBV12-4,CASSFSTGVGSYEQYF,TGTGCCAGCAGTTTTTCGACAGGGGTTGGGTCCTACGAGCAGTACTTC
TRBJ2-7,many,TRBD1,TRBV7-3,CASSWSGGRDEQYF,TGTGCCAGCAGCTGGTCAGGGGGCAGGGACGAGCAGTACTTC
TRBJ2-3,-,TRBD2,TRBV14,CARIARSSGVTDTQYF,TGTGCCAGGATCGCGCGATCAAGCGGGGTTACAGATACGCAGTATTTT
TRBJ2-3,many,-,TRBV5-1,CASSLQTAADTQYF,TGCGCCAGCAGCTTACAAACAGCAGCAGATACGCAGTATTTT
TRBJ1-6,many,-,TRBV28,CASRPTPDVYSYNSPLHF,TGTGCCAGCAGACCCACCCCGGACGTATACTCCTATAATTCACCCCTCCACTTT
TRBJ2-3,-,TRBD2,TRBV11-2,CASSPRTSDTDTQYF,TGTGCCAGCAGCCCCAGGACTAGCGACACAGATACGCAGTATTTT
TRBJ2-1,many,-,TRBV2,CASVQGRGYNEQFF,TGTGCCAGCGTGCAGGGTCGAGGGTACAATGAGCAGTTCTTC
TRBJ2-1,many,TRBD2,TRBV27,CASSSTSVVNEQFF,TGTGCCAGCAGTTCAACTAGCGTCGTCAATGAGCAGTTCTTC
TRBJ1-1,-,-,TRBV6-1,CASKNGFRTDNTEAYF,TGTGCCAGCAAAAATGGATTTCGGACAGACAACACTGAAGCTTACTTT